A selection of T cell receptor beta chains follows, all from one sample in a study of chronic HIV infection and antiretroviral therapy. MiXCR, run by TCRdb on the 5' RACE reads, gives a single entry per CDR3 protein. The sample includes approximately 47,000 distinct CDR3 sequences, over 15% of them seen just once. Sequencing input: peripheral blood. These TCRs come from an adult who had HIV and had not received antiretroviral therapy, or was an uninfected healthy control (not recorded which). CDR3s include the opening cysteine and the closing phenylalanine or tryptophan. Fields, in order: CDR3 length, clone size, V gene, J gene, D gene, CDR3 protein, CDR3 DNA. The D gene is left open where the match is weak. The size of a clone is reported for some rows only, either as once, few or many, or as a class for expanded clones.

14	once	TRBV2	TRBJ2-5	-	CASRETGFQETQYF	TGTGCCAGCAGGGAAACAGGGTTCCAAGAGACCCAGTACTTC
14	few	TRBV12-3/TRBV12-4	TRBJ1-2	-	CASSLAPKYYGYTF	TGTGCCAGCAGTTTAGCCCCGAAGTACTATGGCTACACCTTC
15	few	TRBV7-2	TRBJ2-1	TRBD2	CASSLSSGRGDEQFF	TGTGCCAGCAGCTTAAGTAGCGGGAGAGGCGATGAGCAGTTCTTC
18	-	TRBV16	TRBJ1-3	-	CASSQFGTFGGAGNTIYF	TGTGCCAGCAGCCAATTTGGGACTTTCGGGGGCGCTGGAAACACCATATATTTT
16	-	TRBV4-1	TRBJ2-1	-	CASSLSGMGGVGEQFF	TGCGCCAGCAGCCTTTCCGGGATGGGGGGAGTAGGTGAGCAGTTCTTC
15	few	TRBV28	TRBJ1-3	TRBD1	CASSTGAASGNTIYF	TGTGCCAGCAGCACAGGGGCGGCATCTGGAAACACCATATATTTT
14	few	TRBV28	TRBJ2-7	TRBD2	CASSPRGVGGEQYF	TGTGCCAGCAGTCCCCGGGGAGTGGGGGGGGAGCAGTACTTC
15	-	TRBV4-1	TRBJ2-2	-	CASSQDGAITGELFF	TGCGCCAGCAGCCAAGACGGGGCGATCACCGGGGAGCTGTTTTTT
14	few	TRBV2	TRBJ2-6	-	CASRAGSGANVLTF	TGTGCCAGCAGGGCAGGGTCCGGGGCCAACGTCCTGACTTTC
16	few	TRBV28	TRBJ1-1	-	CASSLTGAGANTEAFF	TGTGCCAGCAGTTTAACGGGGGCCGGGGCGAACACTGAAGCTTTCTTT
12	-	TRBV15	TRBJ2-7	-	CATSRGPREQYF	TGTGCCACCAGCAGAGGGCCAAGGGAGCAGTACTTC
13	-	TRBV29-1	TRBJ2-7	-	CSVEGRAGREQYF	TGCAGCGTTGAAGGTCGGGCCGGAAGGGAGCAGTACTTC
15	few	TRBV6-6	TRBJ1-5	-	CASSYGSGDNQPQHF	TGTGCCAGCAGTTACGGATCAGGGGACAATCAGCCCCAGCATTTT
12	few	TRBV2	TRBJ1-1	-	CASVWPGTEAFF	TGTGCCAGCGTTTGGCCTGGGACTGAAGCTTTCTTT
13	few	TRBV4-1	TRBJ2-3	-	CASSQGRSDTQYF	TGCGCCAGCAGCCAAGGCCGGTCAGATACGCAGTATTTT
15	-	TRBV2	TRBJ1-5	-	CASSEGHLVNQPQHF	TGTGCCAGCAGCGAGGGACATCTGGTAAATCAGCCCCAGCATTTT
17	-	TRBV5-1	TRBJ2-3	TRBD2	CASFTGTSGRDGDTQYF	TGCGCCAGTTTTACCGGGACTAGCGGGAGGGACGGAGATACGCAGTATTTT
15	-	TRBV5-1	TRBJ1-1	TRBD1	CASSLVDRGNTEAFF	TGCGCCAGCAGCTTGGTGGACAGGGGGAACACTGAAGCTTTCTTT
14	few	TRBV5-1	TRBJ2-1	-	CASSSSEGVVEQFF	TGCGCCAGCAGCTCGTCTGAGGGGGTTGTTGAGCAGTTCTTC
15	-	TRBV3-1	TRBJ1-1	TRBD1	CASSRYRGRGTEAFF	TGTGCCAGCAGCCGATACAGGGGGCGTGGTACTGAAGCTTTCTTT
13	-	TRBV7-9	TRBJ2-5	-	CASSSQWQETQYF	TGTGCCAGCAGCTCCCAATGGCAAGAGACCCAGTACTTC
15	-	TRBV7-2	TRBJ2-1	TRBD2	CASSKTSGTGGEQFF	TGTGCCAGCAGCAAGACTAGCGGGACCGGAGGTGAGCAGTTCTTC
14	-	TRBV28	TRBJ2-7	-	CASSFAIRAYEQYF	TGTGCCAGCAGTTTCGCTATCCGTGCCTACGAGCAGTACTTC
13	few	TRBV30	TRBJ2-1	-	CARQTISYNEQFF	TGTGCCCGACAGACGATCTCCTACAATGAGCAGTTCTTC
13	few	TRBV7-9	TRBJ1-6	-	CASSLVGDSPLHF	TGTGCCAGCAGCTTAGTCGGGGATTCACCCCTCCACTTT
15	few	TRBV7-3	TRBJ2-6	-	CASSLLNSGANVLTF	TGTGCCAGCAGCCTCCTGAACTCTGGGGCCAACGTCCTGACTTTC
16	few	TRBV5-1	TRBJ2-2	-	CASSFGPETNTGELFF	TGCGCCAGCAGCTTCGGACCAGAGACGAACACCGGGGAGCTGTTTTTT
16	-	TRBV7-2	TRBJ2-1	TRBD2	CASSSQAGVGYNEQFF	TGTGCCAGCAGCTCCCAAGCGGGAGTGGGTTACAATGAGCAGTTCTTC
14	-	TRBV28	TRBJ2-3	-	CASLRRRSTDTQYF	TGTGCCAGCCTCAGGCGGCGGAGCACAGATACGCAGTATTTT
13	few	TRBV19	TRBJ1-6	-	CASSDRQNSPLHF	TGTGCCAGTAGTGATCGACAGAATTCACCCCTCCACTTT
14	few	TRBV28	TRBJ2-7	-	CASSSTDLPYEQYF	TGTGCCAGCAGTTCGACAGATCTACCCTACGAGCAGTACTTC
12	many	TRBV20-1	TRBJ2-4	-	CSAKVTKNIQYF	TGCAGTGCTAAAGTCACCAAGAACATTCAGTACTTC
15	-	TRBV27	TRBJ2-3	TRBD2	CASSFGLAGKYTQYF	TGTGCCAGCAGTTTTGGACTAGCGGGAAAGTATACGCAGTATTTT
12	-	TRBV5-1	TRBJ1-1	-	CASSAANTEAFF	TGCGCCAGCTCGGCAGCGAACACTGAAGCTTTCTTT
12	few	TRBV7-9	TRBJ2-4	-	CASSLDLVFQYF	TGTGCCAGCAGCTTAGACCTGGTTTTTCAGTACTTC
13	few	TRBV7-3	TRBJ1-1	-	CASSWDKNTEAFF	TGTGCCAGCAGCTGGGACAAGAACACTGAAGCTTTCTTT
15	few	TRBV6-5	TRBJ1-4	-	CASKAQVATNEKLFF	TGTGCCAGCAAGGCCCAGGTTGCAACTAATGAAAAACTGTTTTTT